Shown below are 25 T cell receptor beta chains from a single sample sequenced in a study of vaccination and CD4 T cells after COVID-19 (dated by TCRdb to between 2021 and 2024). This sample's time point label indicates: late sampling 161 to 241 days after vaccination in a few convalescent patients. The library was made by PCR. The reads were generated on an Illumina iSeq 100. TCRdb cleaned the public reads at Q25 with fastp, built clones with MiXCR and kept in-frame beta chains. Duplicate CDR3 protein sequences are folded into a single record with the most common DNA and genes. This sample lists about 36,000 distinct CDR3 sequences; 36% were detected once. The top ten clones comprise under 6.5% of the sample. The specimen was CD4+ T cells from blood, collected about 7 months after SARS-CoV-2 vaccination. All receptors come from a human donor who had recovered from COVID-19.

This clonotype was counted between two and nine times. The chain joins TRBV7-6 to TRBJ2-3; D call uncertain. The germline CDR1 and CDR2 sequences are SGHVS and FNYEAQ. V was shortened by 2 bases and J by 0 bases, with 12 bases between the two germline ends. CDR3 length equals 16 residues. The chain's CDR3 is CASSLFEPASTDTQYF. CDR3 sequence (DNA): TGTGCCAGCAGCTTATTCGAACCAGCTAGCACAGATACGCAGTATTTT.

This clonotype came up a few times. V is TRBV6-1 and J is TRBJ2-1, with 7 nucleotides matching TRBD2. This CDR3 region has 12 residues. Germline V lookup: CDR1 MNHNS, CDR2 SASEGT. The V gene end was trimmed by 6 bases and the J gene end by 12 bases; junction bases not matched to a gene: 8. The CDR3 spells CASSRIGGWQFF. In nucleotides, the CDR3 is TGTGCCAGCAGCCGCATCGGGGGGTGGCAGTTCTTC.

The chain has TRBV12-3 or TRBV12-4 and TRBJ2-3; no clear D. The V end lost 5 bases, the J end lost 5 bases, and 11 bases lay between the germline ends. This CDR3 contains 13 residues. DNA for the CDR3: TGTGCCAGCAGTCTTACCCAGAGAGATACGCAGTATTTT. As protein: CASSLTQRDTQYF.

The chain uses TRBV27 and TRBJ2-7, with TRBD1 identical over 7 bases. This CDR3 is 13 amino acids long. Germline V gene sequence: CDR1 MNHEY, CDR2 SMNVEV (reference sequence). Trimming cost V 4 bases and J 4 bases; bases outside gene matches: 4. This chain's CDR3 is CASSYGTAYEQYF. CDR3 coding DNA: TGTGCCAGCAGTTATGGGACAGCGTACGAGCAGTACTTC.

The sample holds a few counts of this clonotype. The CDR3 DNA is TGCAGTGCCCGGACTAGCGGGAGTGATACGCAGTATTTT. Translating it yields CSARTSGSDTQYF. The chain recombines TRBV20-1 with TRBJ2-3; 13 positions agree with TRBD2. Trimming cost V 6 bases and J 6 bases; bases outside gene matches: 3. The CDR3 is 13 residues long. Looked up from germline, CDR1 is DFQATT and CDR2 is SNEGSKA (reference sequence).

This chain connects TRBV2 to TRBJ2-4, with no clear D. Germline assignment: CDR1 SNHLY and CDR2 FYNNEI. V lost 6 bases, J lost 11 bases, and 17 bases lay in between. The CDR3 has 13 amino acids. The CDR3 DNA reads TGTGCCAGCAGGACATACGAGAGAATCCTTCAGTACTTC. Translation: CASRTYERILQYF.

The chain joins TRBV27 to TRBJ2-5, with 7 nucleotides matching TRBD2. Per germline, CDR1 MNHEY and CDR2 SMNVEV (reference sequence). After removal of 0 bases from V and 2 bases from J, the junction contained 6 bases not matched to a gene. This CDR3 region has 16 residues. The CDR3 reads CASSLSPSGYQETQYF. CDR3 sequence (DNA): TGTGCCAGCAGTTTATCCCCTAGCGGATATCAAGAGACCCAGTACTTC.

The rearrangement uses TRBV7-9 and TRBJ2-7; 7 positions agree with TRBD2. Germline-derived CDR1 and CDR2 are SEHNR and FQNEAQ (reference sequence). The CDR3 is made up of 14 amino acids. J lost 0 bases, V lost 6 bases, and 5 bases had no gene match. CDR3 DNA sequence: TGTGCCAGCAGATCTAGCGGTTTCTCCTACGAGCAGTACTTC. Amino acid sequence: CASRSSGFSYEQYF.

This clonotype was detected only a few times. The DNA of the CDR3 is TGTGCCACCAGCAGAGATCGGTATACGCAGTATTTT. This translates into CATSRDRYTQYF. The V and J genes are TRBV15 and TRBJ2-3; D is undetermined. In germline, CDR1 is LNHNV, CDR2 YYDKDF (reference sequence). The CDR3 sequence is 12 residues long. Trimming took off 0 bases at V and 7 bases at J, with 5 bases between the two ends.

This clonotype occurred once. The V call is TRBV5-5, the J call TRBJ1-2; D perhaps matches TRBD1 (6 bases). The V and J ends lost 1 base and 3 bases respectively, with 10 bases between them. Germline assignment: CDR1 SGHKS and CDR2 YYEKEE (reference sequence). This CDR3 has 14 amino acids. CDR3 sequence: CASSLWGLDYGYTF. CDR3 bases: TGTGCCAGCAGCTTGTGGGGGCTAGACTATGGCTACACCTTC.

V is TRBV6-5 and J is TRBJ1-2, with D possibly being TRBD1 (6 bases). Germline CDR1 MNHEY, CDR2 SVGAGI. V was trimmed by 2 bases and J by 0 bases, leaving 19 bases between them. The CDR3 contains 18 residues. CDR3: CASSYDSGGGSTNYGYTF. The CDR3 nucleotides are TGTGCCAGCAGTTACGACTCGGGGGGCGGGAGCACTAACTATGGCTACACCTTC.

By sample fraction, this clonotype is medium-sized. The V call is TRBV7-3, the J call TRBJ2-3; D perhaps matches TRBD2 (5 bases). V dropped 2 bases and J dropped 4 bases, with 7 bases sitting between them. From germline, CDR1 is SGHTA and CDR2 FQGTGA. There are 13 residues in the CDR3. DNA of the CDR3: TGTGCCAGCAGCTTACTTAGCGCAGATACGCAGTATTTT. Its protein product is CASSLLSADTQYF.

This clonotype has just a few counts. The chain couples TRBV20-1 to TRBJ1-1, with TRBD1 matching over 7 bases. With 5 bases clipped from V and 6 bases from J, the junction kept 6 bases outside the gene matches. The germline gives CDR1 DFQATT, CDR2 SNEGSKA (reference sequence). The CDR3 has 12 residues. The CDR3 spells CSAERQGSEAFF. The DNA of the CDR3 is TGCAGTGCTGAAAGACAGGGTTCTGAAGCTTTCTTT.

The rearrangement links TRBV5-4 to TRBJ2-5, with 8 bases identical to TRBD2. Germline V CDR1 and CDR2: SGHNT, YYREEE (reference sequence). The CDR3 length is 13 residues. V was clipped by 4 bases and J by 5 bases; unmatched bases: 4. The CDR3 is CASSATSAETQYF. The CDR3 DNA reads TGTGCCAGCAGCGCGACTAGCGCGGAGACCCAGTACTTC.

This chain links TRBV10-3 with TRBJ2-3; a possible D gene is TRBD2 (6 bases). Germline values: CDR1 ENHRY, CDR2 SYGVKD. Deletions cut 7 bases from V and 4 bases from J, with 15 bases between. The CDR3 consists of 14 residues. The CDR3 DNA reads as TGTGCCATCACTGGAGGGGCTCGGGCAGATACGCAGTATTTT. This translates into CAITGGARADTQYF.

This chain uses TRBV4-3 with TRBJ2-5; D remains ambiguous. CDR3 length: 17 amino acids. Germline V lookup: CDR1 LGHNA, CDR2 YSLEER. Trimming stripped 0 bases from V and 0 bases from J, with 14 bases between. DNA of the CDR3: TGCGCCAGCAGCCAAGATGGGCATCCCGAGTACCAAGAGACCCAGTACTTC. This encodes CASSQDGHPEYQETQYF.

This clonotype was seen just once. V and J are TRBV12-3 or TRBV12-4 and TRBJ2-1; TRBD1 is a possible D gene (6 bases). The CDR3 covers 14 residues. V was trimmed by 6 bases and J by 6 bases, leaving 15 bases between them. CDR3 nucleotide sequence: TGTGCCAGCAGACGGACTTTCAGGGGCAATGAGCAGTTCTTC. It yields the protein CASRRTFRGNEQFF.

This clonotype has just a few counts. This rearrangement joins TRBV2 to TRBJ1-5; 10 bases agree with TRBD1. The germline gives CDR1 SNHLY, CDR2 FYNNEI. The CDR3 is made up of 15 amino acids. J was trimmed by 3 bases and V by 7 bases; bases with no gene match: 6. DNA for the CDR3: TGTGCCAGCAACGGACAGGGGGGAAACAATCAGCCCCAGCATTTT. As protein: CASNGQGGNNQPQHF. Using reference TRBV2 and TRBJ1-5 for the parts outside the CDR3, the full variable domain is EPEVTQTPSHQVTQMGQEVILRCVPISNHLYFYWYRQILGQKVEFLVSFYNNEISEKSEIFDDQFSVERPDGSNFTLKIRSTKLEDSAMYFCASNGQGGNNQPQHFGDGTRLSIL.

V and J are TRBV20-1 and TRBJ1-4, with D possibly matching TRBD1 (6 bases). Germline CDR1 DFQATT, CDR2 SNEGSKA (reference sequence). The CDR3 runs 14 residues. Trimming stripped 3 bases from V and 4 bases from J, with 12 bases between. CDR3 residues: CSASPGHHNEKLFF. CDR3 nucleotides: TGCAGTGCTAGCCCGGGACATCATAATGAAAAACTGTTTTTT.

The rearrangement uses TRBV7-9 and TRBJ1-4; D unclear. The CDR3 has 14 residues. Germline V lookup: CDR1 SEHNR, CDR2 FQNEAQ (reference sequence). V was cut by 2 bases and J by 7 bases, with 11 bases left in between. The CDR3 protein is CASSLLAGSEKLFF. In DNA, the CDR3 is TGTGCCAGCAGCTTACTAGCTGGGAGTGAAAAACTGTTTTTT.

In regard to this clonotype: Germline and junction disagree at one end, which may indicate a read error. This chain links TRBV10-3 with TRBJ1-1, with D maybe TRBD1 (5 bases). Germline loops: CDR1 ENHRY, CDR2 SYGVKD. This CDR3 is 15 amino acids long. The CDR3 sequence is CAISEPLTGLTKAFF. The CDR3 DNA sequence: TGTGCCATCAGTGAACCGCTTACAGGCCTCACTAAAGCTTTCTTT.

J is TRBJ2-2 and V is TRBV19, with D unresolved. Germline V gene sequence: CDR1 LNHDA, CDR2 SQIVND (reference sequence). There are 11 residues in the CDR3. V was pared by 7 bases and J by 6 bases, with 6 bases between. The CDR3 reads CASTPPGELFF. CDR3 nucleotides: TGTGCCAGTACCCCCCCCGGGGAGCTGTTTTTT.

This chain joins TRBV28 and TRBJ1-2; no definite D call. Germline V CDR1 and CDR2: MDHEN, SYDVKM. Trimming took 7 bases from V and 1 from J, leaving 10 bases between them. The CDR3 covers 13 residues. The CDR3 protein is CASIPTDNYGYTF. The DNA for the CDR3 is TGTGCCAGCATCCCCACAGATAACTATGGCTACACCTTC.

The chain is built from TRBV28 and TRBJ2-5; TRBD2 aligns across 10 bases. The CDR3 has 14 amino acids. Germline V gene data show CDR1 as MDHEN and CDR2 as SYDVKM. Trimming took 6 bases from V and 3 from J; bases not matched to a gene: 4. The CDR3 region has the DNA TGTGCCAGCAGCCTCGGACTAGCGGAAGAGACCCAGTACTTC. Protein: CASSLGLAEETQYF. Variable domain in full (rest from reference TRBV28 and TRBJ2-5): DVKVTQSSRYLVKRTGEKVFLECVQDMDHENMFWYRQDPGLGLRLIYFSYDVKMKEKGDIPEGYSVSREKKERFSLILESASTNQTSMYLCASSLGLAEETQYFGPGTRLLVL.

V is TRBV7-2 and J is TRBJ2-7; 12 bases map to TRBD1. The CDR3 totals 14 residues. Germline lookup yields CDR1 SGHTA and CDR2 FQGNSA. The V gene end was trimmed by 5 bases and the J gene end by 4 bases; junction bases not matched to a gene: 3. The CDR3 bases are TGTGCCAGCAGCCGGGACAGGGGGCCTTACGAGCAGTACTTC. Amino acids: CASSRDRGPYEQYF. Based on the CDR3 plus reference TRBV7-2 and TRBJ2-7, the full variable domain is GAGVSQSPSNKVTEKGKDVELRCDPISGHTALYWYRQSLGQGLEFLIYFQGNSAPDKSGLPSDRFSAERTGGSVSTLTIQRTQQEDSAVYLCASSRDRGPYEQYFGPGTRLTVT.